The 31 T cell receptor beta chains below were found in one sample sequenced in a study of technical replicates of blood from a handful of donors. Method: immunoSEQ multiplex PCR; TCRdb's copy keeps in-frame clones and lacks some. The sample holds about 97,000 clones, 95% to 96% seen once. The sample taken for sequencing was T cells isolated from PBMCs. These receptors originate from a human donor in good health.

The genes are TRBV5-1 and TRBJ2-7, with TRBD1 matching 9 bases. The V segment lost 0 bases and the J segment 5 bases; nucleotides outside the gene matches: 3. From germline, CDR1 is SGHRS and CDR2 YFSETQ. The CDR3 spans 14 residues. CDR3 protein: CASSLDRGQNEQYF. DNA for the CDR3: TGCGCCAGCAGCTTGGACAGGGGGCAAAACGAGCAGTACTTC.

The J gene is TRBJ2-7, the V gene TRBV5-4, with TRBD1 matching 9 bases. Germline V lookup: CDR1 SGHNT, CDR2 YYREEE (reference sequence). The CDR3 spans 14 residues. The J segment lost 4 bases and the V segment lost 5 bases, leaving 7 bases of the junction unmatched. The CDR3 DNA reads TGTGCCAGCAGTTACGGACAGGGGCAGTACGAGCAGTACTTC. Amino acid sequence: CASSYGQGQYEQYF.

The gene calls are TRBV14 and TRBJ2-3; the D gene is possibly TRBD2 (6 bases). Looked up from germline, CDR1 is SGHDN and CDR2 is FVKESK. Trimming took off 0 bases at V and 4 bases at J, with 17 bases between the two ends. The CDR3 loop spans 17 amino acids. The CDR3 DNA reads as TGTGCCAGCAGCCAAGATCATGGACTATCGGGACCAGATACGCAGTATTTT. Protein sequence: CASSQDHGLSGPDTQYF.

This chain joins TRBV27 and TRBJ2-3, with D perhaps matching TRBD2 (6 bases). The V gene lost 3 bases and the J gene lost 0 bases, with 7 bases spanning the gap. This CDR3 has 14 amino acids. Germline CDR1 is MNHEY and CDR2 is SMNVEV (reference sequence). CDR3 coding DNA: TGTGCCAGCAGTTTCGGGGGAAGCACAGATACGCAGTATTTT. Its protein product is CASSFGGSTDTQYF.

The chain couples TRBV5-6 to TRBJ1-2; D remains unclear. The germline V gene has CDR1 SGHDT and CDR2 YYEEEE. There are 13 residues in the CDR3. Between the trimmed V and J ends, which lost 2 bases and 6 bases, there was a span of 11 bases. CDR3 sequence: CASSFIEANGYTF. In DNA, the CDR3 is TGTGCCAGCAGCTTTATCGAAGCCAATGGCTACACCTTC. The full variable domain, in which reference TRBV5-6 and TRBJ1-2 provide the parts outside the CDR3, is DAGVTQSPTHLIKTRGQQVTLRCSPKSGHDTVSWYQQALGQGPQFIFQYYEEEERQRGNFPDRFSGHQFPNYSSELNVNALLLGDSALYLCASSFIEANGYTFGSGTRLTVV.

The CDR3 spells CASSAQRGLQETQYF. CDR3 nucleotides: TGTGCCAGCAGTGCACAGCGGGGACTCCAAGAGACCCAGTACTTC. The V call is TRBV6-1, the J call TRBJ2-5; 7 bases map to TRBD2. The junction had 6 bases not matched to a gene; V was cut back by 4 bases and J by 1 base. The CDR3 has 15 residues. Looked up from germline, CDR1 is MNHNS and CDR2 is SASEGT.

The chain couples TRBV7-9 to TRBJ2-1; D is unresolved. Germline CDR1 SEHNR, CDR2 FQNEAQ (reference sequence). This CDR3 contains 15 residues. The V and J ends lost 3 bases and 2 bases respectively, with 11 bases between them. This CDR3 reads CASSFEKLAYNEQFF. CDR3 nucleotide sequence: TGTGCCAGCAGCTTCGAGAAGTTGGCCTACAATGAGCAGTTCTTC.

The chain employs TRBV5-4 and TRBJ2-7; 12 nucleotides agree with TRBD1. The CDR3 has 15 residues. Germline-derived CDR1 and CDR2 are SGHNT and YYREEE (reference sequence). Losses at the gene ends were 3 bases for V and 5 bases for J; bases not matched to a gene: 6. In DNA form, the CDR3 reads TGTGCCAGCAGCTACCCCGGGACAGGGGGCGACGAGCAGTACTTC. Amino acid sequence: CASSYPGTGGDEQYF.

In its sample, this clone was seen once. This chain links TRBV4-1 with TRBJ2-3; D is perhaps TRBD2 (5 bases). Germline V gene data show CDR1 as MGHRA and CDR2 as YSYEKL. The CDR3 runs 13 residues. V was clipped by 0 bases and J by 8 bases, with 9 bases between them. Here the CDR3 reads CASSQEGVGTQYF. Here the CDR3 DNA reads TGCGCCAGCAGCCAAGAGGGAGTGGGTACGCAGTATTTT.

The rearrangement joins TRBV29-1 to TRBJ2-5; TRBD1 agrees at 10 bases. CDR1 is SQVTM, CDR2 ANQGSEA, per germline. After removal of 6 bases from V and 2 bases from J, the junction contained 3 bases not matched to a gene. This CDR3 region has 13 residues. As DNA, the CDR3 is TGCAGCGTGGGACAGGGGTTACAAGAGACCCAGTACTTC. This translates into CSVGQGLQETQYF.

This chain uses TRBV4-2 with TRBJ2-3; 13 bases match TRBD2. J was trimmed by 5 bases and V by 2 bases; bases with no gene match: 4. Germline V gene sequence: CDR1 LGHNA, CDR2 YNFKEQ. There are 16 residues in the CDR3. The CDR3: CASSQQTSGGLDTQYF. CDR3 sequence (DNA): TGTGCCAGCAGCCAACAGACTAGCGGGGGGTTAGATACGCAGTATTTT.

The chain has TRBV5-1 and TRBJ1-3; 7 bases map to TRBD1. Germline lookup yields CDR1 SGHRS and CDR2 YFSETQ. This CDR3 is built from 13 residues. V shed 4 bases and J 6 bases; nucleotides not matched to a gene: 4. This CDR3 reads CASSETGTNTIYF. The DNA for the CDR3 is TGCGCCAGCAGCGAGACAGGGACAAACACCATATATTTT. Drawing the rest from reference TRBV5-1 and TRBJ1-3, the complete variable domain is KAGVTQTPRYLIKTRGQQVTLSCSPISGHRSVSWYQQTPGQGLQFLFEYFSETQRNKGNFPGRFSGRQFSNSRSEMNVSTLELGDSALYLCASSETGTNTIYFGEGSWLTVV.

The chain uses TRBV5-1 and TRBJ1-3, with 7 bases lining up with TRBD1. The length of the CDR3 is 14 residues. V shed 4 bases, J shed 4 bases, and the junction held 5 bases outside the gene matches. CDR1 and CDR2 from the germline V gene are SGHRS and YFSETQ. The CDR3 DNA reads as TGCGCCAGCAGCGCGCAGGGGGTCGGAAACACCATATATTTT. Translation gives CASSAQGVGNTIYF.

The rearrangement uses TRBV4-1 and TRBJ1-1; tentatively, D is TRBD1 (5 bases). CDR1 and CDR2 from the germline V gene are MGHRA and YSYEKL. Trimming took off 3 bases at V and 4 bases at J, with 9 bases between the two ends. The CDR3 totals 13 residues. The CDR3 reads CASSQGGSTEAFF. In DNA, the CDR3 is TGCGCCAGCAGCCAGGGGGGGAGCACTGAAGCTTTCTTT.

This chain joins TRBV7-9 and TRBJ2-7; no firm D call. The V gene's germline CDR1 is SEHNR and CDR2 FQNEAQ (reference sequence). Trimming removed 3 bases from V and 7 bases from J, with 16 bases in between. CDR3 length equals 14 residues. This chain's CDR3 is CASSFRSALEEQYF. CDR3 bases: TGTGCCAGCAGCTTCCGGTCCGCCTTAGAGGAGCAGTACTTC.

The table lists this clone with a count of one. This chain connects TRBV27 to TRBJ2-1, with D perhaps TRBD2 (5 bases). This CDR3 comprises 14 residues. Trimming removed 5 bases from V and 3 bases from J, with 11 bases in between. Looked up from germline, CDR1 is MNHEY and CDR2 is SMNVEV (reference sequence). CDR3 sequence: CASSVLGSYNEQFF. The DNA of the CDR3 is TGTGCCAGCAGTGTCCTAGGGAGCTACAATGAGCAGTTCTTC.

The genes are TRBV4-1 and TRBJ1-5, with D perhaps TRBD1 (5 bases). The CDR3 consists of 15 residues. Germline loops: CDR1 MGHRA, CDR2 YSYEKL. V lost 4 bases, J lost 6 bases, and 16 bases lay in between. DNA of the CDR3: TGCGCCAGCAGCCTATGGGTACAGGCAGGTCAGCCCCAGCATTTT. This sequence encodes CASSLWVQAGQPQHF.

The chain's CDR3 is CASSFRVGNQPQHF. As DNA, the CDR3 is TGTGCCAGCAGTTTTCGGGTCGGGAATCAGCCCCAGCATTTT. This chain uses TRBV27 with TRBJ1-5; D gene ambiguous. The CDR3 spans 14 residues. The germline V gene encodes CDR1 MNHEY and CDR2 SMNVEV (reference sequence). V was shortened by 3 bases and J by 4 bases, with 10 bases between the two germline ends.

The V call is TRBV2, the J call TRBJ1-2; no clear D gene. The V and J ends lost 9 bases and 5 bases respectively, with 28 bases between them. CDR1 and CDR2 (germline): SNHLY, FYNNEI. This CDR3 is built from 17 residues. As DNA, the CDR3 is TGTGCCAGGCTTAGCGGTCTTAAACTATACGGCCTTTATGGCTACACCTTC. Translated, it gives CARLSGLKLYGLYGYTF.

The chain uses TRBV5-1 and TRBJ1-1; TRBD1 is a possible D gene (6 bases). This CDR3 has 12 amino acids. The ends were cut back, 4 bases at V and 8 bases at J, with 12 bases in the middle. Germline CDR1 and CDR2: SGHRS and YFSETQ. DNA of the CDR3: TGCGCCAGCAGCCAAGAAACAGGGGAAGCTTTCTTT. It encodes CASSQETGEAFF.

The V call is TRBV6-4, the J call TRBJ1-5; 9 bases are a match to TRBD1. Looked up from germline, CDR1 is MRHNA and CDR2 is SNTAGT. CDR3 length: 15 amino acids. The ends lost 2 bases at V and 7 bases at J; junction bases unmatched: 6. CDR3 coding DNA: TGTGCCAGCAGTGACACAGGGGGCTCGAACCAGCCCCAGCATTTT. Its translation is CASSDTGGSNQPQHF.

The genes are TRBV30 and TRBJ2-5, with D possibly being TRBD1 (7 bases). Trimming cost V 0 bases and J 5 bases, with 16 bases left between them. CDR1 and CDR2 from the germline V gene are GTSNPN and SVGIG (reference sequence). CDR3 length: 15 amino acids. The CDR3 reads CAWSVRRGLRETQYF. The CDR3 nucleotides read TGTGCCTGGAGTGTACGGAGGGGGCTCCGGGAGACCCAGTACTTC.

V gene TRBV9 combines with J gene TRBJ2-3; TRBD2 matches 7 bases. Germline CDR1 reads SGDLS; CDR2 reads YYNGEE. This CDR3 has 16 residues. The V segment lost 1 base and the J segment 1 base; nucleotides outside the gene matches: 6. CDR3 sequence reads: CASSVMGLPGTDTQYF. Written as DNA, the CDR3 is TGTGCCAGCAGCGTAATGGGACTACCTGGCACAGATACGCAGTATTTT.

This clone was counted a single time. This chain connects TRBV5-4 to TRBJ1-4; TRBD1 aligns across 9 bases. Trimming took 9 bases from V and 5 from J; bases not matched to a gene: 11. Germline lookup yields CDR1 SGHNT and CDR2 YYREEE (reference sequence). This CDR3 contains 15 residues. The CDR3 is CATKFYGQGNEKLFF. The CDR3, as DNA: TGTGCCACCAAATTCTACGGACAGGGGAATGAAAAACTGTTTTTT.

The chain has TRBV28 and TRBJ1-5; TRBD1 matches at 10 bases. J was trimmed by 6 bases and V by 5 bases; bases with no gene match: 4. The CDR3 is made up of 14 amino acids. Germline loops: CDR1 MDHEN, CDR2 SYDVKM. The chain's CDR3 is CASSTRQGAQPQHF. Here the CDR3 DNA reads TGTGCCAGCAGTACCAGACAGGGGGCTCAGCCCCAGCATTTT.

CDR3 amino acids: CASSYWDSRGTEAFF. CDR3 DNA: TGTGCCAGCAGCTACTGGGACTCCAGAGGGACTGAAGCTTTCTTT. J is TRBJ1-1 and V is TRBV11-2, with D maybe TRBD1 (5 bases). The germline V gene encodes CDR1 SGHAT and CDR2 FQNNGV. The CDR3 contains 15 residues. V gave up 4 bases and J gave up 5 bases, with 17 bases separating them. The whole variable domain, remainder taken from reference TRBV11-2 and TRBJ1-1, is EAGVAQSPRYKIIEKRQSVAFWCNPISGHATLYWYQQILGQGPKLLIQFQNNGVVDDSQLPKDRFSAERLKGVDSTLKIQPAKLEDSAVYLCASSYWDSRGTEAFFGQGTRLTVV.

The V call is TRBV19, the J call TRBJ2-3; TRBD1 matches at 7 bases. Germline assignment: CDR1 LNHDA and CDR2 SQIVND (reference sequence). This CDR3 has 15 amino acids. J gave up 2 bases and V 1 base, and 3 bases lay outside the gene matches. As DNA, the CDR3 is TGTGCCAGTAGTATAGGGGGACAGTCCACAGATACGCAGTATTTT. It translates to CASSIGGQSTDTQYF.

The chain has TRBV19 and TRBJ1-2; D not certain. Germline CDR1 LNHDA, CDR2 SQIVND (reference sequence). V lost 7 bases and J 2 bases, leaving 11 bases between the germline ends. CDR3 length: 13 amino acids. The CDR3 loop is CASKRELNYGYTF. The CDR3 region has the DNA TGTGCCAGTAAAAGGGAGCTCAACTATGGCTACACCTTC.

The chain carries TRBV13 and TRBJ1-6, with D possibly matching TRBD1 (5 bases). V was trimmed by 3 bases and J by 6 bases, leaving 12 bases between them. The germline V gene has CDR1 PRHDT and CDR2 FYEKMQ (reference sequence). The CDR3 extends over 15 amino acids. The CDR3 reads CASSFSGVRNSPLHF. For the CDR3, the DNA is TGTGCCAGCAGCTTTTCGGGGGTTCGTAATTCACCCCTCCACTTT.

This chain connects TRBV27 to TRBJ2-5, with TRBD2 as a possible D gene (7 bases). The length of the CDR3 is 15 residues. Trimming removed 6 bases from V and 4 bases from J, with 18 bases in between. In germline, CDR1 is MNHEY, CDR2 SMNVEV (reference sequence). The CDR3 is CASRIYGGGRETQYF. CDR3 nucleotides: TGTGCCAGCAGAATTTATGGGGGGGGCCGAGAGACCCAGTACTTC.

In DNA form, the CDR3 reads TGTGCCAGCAGCGTTGGGGGACTCGGGACCGGGGAGCTGTTTTTT. This sequence encodes CASSVGGLGTGELFF. The chain recombines TRBV9 with TRBJ2-2; D might be TRBD2 (6 bases). Per germline, CDR1 SGDLS and CDR2 YYNGEE. The CDR3 spans 15 residues. V dropped 2 bases and J dropped 5 bases, with 13 bases sitting between them.